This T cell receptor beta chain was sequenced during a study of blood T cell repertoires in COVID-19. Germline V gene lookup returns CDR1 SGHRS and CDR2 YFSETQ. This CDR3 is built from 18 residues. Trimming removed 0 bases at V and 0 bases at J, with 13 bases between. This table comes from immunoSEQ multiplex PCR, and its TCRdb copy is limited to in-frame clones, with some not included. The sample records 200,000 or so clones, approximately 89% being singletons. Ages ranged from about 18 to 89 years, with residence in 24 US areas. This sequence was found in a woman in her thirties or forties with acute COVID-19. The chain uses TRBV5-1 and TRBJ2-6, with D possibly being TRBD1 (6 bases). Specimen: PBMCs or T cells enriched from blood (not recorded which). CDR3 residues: CASSLEAQGSSGANVLTF. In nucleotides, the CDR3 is TGCGCCAGCAGCTTGGAGGCGCAGGGGAGCTCTGGGGCCAACGTCCTGACTTTC.